The entry below gives a single TCR beta chain sequence along with its context. Ages ranged from about 18 to 100 years, with residence in approximately 23 US areas. Each recovered donor of Cohort 3 presented with two negative PCRs, clearance, or symptom resolution. The data are from a study of blood T cell repertoires in COVID-19. About the study: Acute and convalescent COVID-19 specimens originated in the United States, Italy and Spain.

As handled by the study authors: Scientists estimated how many nucleated cells there were by amplifying reference gene primers. Assay: immunoSEQ multiplex PCR; the TCRdb copy retains only in-frame clones and omits some. That table furnishes V, J and clone size, whereas the DNA furnished D and trimming. The table records 110,000 to 150,000 clones, approximately 78% of them present only once. Trimming removed 6 bases at V and 2 bases at J, with 15 bases between. The CDR3 is 15 residues long. Germline CDR1 LGHDT, CDR2 YNNKEL (reference sequence). V and J are TRBV3-1 (or the pseudogene TRBV3-2) and TRBJ2-3, with D possibly matching TRBD1 (6 bases). The TCR sequence derives from a woman in her 50s who had recovered from COVID-19. Sample: PBMCs or T cells enriched from blood (not recorded which). The CDR3 DNA reads TGTGCCAGCAGTCCCTGGGGGCCTACCACAGATACGCAGTATTTT. This codes for CASSPWGPTTDTQYF.